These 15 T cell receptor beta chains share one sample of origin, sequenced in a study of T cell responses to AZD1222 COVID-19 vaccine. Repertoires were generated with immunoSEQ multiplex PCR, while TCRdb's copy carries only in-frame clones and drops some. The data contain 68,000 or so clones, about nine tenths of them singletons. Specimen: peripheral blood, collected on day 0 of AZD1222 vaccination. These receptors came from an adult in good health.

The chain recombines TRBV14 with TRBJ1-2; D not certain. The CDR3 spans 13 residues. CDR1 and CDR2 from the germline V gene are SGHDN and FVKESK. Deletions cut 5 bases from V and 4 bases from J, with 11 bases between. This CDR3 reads CASSGTGFYGYTF. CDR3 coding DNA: TGTGCCAGCAGCGGCACGGGGTTCTATGGCTACACCTTC.

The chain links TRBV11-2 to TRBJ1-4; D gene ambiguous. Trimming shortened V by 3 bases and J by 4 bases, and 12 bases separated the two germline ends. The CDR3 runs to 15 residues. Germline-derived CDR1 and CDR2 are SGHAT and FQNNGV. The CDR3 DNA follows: TGTGCCAGCAGCTTCCGGACCGGCTATAATGAAAAACTGTTTTTT. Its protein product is CASSFRTGYNEKLFF.

Here the CDR3 DNA reads TGTGCCAGTACCACTAGACAGGGGAACACTGAAGCTTTCTTT. Translated, it gives CASTTRQGNTEAFF. The V gene is TRBV19, the J gene TRBJ1-1; TRBD1 matches at 7 bases. This CDR3 region has 14 residues. Losses at the gene ends were 7 bases for V and 1 base for J; bases not matched to a gene: 6. CDR1 is LNHDA, CDR2 SQIVND, per germline (reference sequence).

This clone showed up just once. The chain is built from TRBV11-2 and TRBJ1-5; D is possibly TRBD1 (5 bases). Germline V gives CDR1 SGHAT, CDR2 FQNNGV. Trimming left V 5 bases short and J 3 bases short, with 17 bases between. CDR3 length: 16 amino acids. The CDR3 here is CASSRGSAGSNQPQHF. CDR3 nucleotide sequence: TGTGCCAGCAGCCGGGGCTCCGCAGGGTCCAATCAGCCCCAGCATTTT.

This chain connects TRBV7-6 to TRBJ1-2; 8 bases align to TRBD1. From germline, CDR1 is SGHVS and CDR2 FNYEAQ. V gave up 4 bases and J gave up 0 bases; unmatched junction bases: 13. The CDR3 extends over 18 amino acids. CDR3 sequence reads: CASSYSYRDRRSNYGYTF. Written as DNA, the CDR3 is TGTGCCAGCAGCTACTCGTACCGGGACAGGCGATCTAACTATGGCTACACCTTC.

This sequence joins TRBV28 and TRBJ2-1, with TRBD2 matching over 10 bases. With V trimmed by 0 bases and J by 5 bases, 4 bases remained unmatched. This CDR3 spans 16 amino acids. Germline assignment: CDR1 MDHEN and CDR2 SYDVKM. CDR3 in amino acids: CASSLWPSGSDNEQFF. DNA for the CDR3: TGTGCCAGCAGTTTATGGCCTAGCGGGAGTGACAATGAGCAGTTCTTC.

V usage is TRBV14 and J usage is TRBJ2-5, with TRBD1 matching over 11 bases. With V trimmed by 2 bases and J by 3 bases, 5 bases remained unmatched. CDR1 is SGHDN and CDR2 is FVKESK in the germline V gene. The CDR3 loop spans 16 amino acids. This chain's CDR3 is CASSQIRDRGKETQYF. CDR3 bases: TGTGCCAGCAGCCAAATCCGGGACAGGGGGAAAGAGACCCAGTACTTC.

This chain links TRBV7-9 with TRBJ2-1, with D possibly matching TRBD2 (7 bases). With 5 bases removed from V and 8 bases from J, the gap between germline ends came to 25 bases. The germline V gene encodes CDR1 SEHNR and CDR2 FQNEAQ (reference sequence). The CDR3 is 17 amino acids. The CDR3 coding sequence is TGTGCCAGCAGCAACGTGGGGGGAGGGCCATCAGGGGATGAGCAGTTCTTC. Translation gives CASSNVGGGPSGDEQFF.

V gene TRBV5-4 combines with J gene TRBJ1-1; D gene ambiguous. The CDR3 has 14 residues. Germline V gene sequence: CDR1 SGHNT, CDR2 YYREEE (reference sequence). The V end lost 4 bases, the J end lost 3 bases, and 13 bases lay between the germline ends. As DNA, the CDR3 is TGTGCCAGCAGCCCCCTGAACACGGACACTGAAGCTTTCTTT. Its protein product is CASSPLNTDTEAFF. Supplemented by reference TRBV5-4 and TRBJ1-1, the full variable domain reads ETGVTQSPTHLIKTRGQQVTLRCSSQSGHNTVSWYQQALGQGPQFIFQYYREEENGRGNFPPRFSGLQFPNYSSELNVNALELDDSALYLCASSPLNTDTEAFFGQGTRLTVV.

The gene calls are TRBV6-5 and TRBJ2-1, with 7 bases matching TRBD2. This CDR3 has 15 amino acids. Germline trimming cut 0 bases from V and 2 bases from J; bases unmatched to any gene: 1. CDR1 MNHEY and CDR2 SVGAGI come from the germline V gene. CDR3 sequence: CASSYSGTTYNEQFF. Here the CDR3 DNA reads TGTGCCAGCAGTTACTCGGGGACTACCTACAATGAGCAGTTCTTC.

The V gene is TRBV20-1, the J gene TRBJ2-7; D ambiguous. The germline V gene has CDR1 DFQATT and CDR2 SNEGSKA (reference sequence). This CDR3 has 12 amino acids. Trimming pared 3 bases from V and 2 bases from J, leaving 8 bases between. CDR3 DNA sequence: TGCAGTGCTAGTCTAGAAACCTACGAGCAGTACTTC. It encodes CSASLETYEQYF.

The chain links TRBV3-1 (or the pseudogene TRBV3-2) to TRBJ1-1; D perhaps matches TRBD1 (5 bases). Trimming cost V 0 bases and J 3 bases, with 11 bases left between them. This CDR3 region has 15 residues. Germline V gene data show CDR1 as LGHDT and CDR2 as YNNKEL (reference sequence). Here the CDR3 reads CASSQDNRSHTEAFF. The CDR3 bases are TGTGCCAGCAGCCAAGATAACAGGAGTCACACTGAAGCTTTCTTT.

In DNA, the CDR3 is TGTGCCAGCAGGCTAGCGAGGGCTGGGGCCAACGTCCTGACTTTC. As protein: CASRLARAGANVLTF. This chain joins TRBV6-5 and TRBJ2-6, with D perhaps TRBD2 (6 bases). Between the trimmed V and J ends, which lost 6 bases and 2 bases, there was a span of 11 bases. The CDR3 runs to 15 residues. The germline CDR1 and CDR2 sequences are MNHEY and SVGAGI.

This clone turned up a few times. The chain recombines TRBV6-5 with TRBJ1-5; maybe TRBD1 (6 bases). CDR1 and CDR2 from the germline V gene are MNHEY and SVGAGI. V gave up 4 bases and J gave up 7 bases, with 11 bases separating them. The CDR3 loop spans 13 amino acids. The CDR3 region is CASSSYRDQPQHF. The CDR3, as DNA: TGTGCCAGCAGTTCTTACAGGGACCAGCCCCAGCATTTT.

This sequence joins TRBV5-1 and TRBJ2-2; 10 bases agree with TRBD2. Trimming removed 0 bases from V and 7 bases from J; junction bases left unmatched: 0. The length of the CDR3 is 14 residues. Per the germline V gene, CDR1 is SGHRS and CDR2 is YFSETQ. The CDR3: CASSLGTSGGELFF. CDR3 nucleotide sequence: TGCGCCAGCAGCTTGGGGACTAGCGGCGGGGAGCTGTTTTTT.